What follows is one TCR beta chain and its context. These data are taken from a study of blood T cell repertoires in COVID-19. Study as a whole: From T cells, B-cell-depleted T cells, or PBMCs came the material, which was cDNA or gDNA.

V shed 3 bases and J 3 bases; nucleotides not matched to a gene: 10. The germline gives CDR1 SGDLS, CDR2 YYNGEE. This CDR3 spans 17 amino acids. Seattle cases were enrolled at active infection and followed longitudinally. Study processing details: Amplification with reference gene primers provided the estimates of nucleated cell counts. The method was immunoSEQ multiplex PCR; TCRdb's version includes in-frame clones alone and lacks a portion of them. V and J calls and clone size come straight from that table; D and trimming were deduced from the DNA. The table has some 220,000 clones, roughly 85% seen once; the top ten hold over 2%.

The source of this sequence is a woman aged 65 to 85 with COVID-19, enrolled during active disease. Sequenced input: peripheral blood. The rearrangement joins TRBV9 to TRBJ1-3, with 9 bases lining up with TRBD1. The CDR3 bases are TGTGCCAGCAGCGCCATTGGGACAGGGCTAGGTGGAAACACCATATATTTT. Residues: CASSAIGTGLGGNTIYF.